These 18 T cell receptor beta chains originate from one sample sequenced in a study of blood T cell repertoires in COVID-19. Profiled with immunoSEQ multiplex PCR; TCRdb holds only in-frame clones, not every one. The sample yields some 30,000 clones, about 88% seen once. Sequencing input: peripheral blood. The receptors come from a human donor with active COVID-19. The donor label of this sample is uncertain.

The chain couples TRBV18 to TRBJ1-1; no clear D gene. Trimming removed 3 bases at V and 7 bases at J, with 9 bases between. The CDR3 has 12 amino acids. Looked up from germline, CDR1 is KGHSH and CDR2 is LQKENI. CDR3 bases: TGTGCCAGCTCACCTTCCCGTGTTGAAGCTTTCTTT. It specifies CASSPSRVEAFF.

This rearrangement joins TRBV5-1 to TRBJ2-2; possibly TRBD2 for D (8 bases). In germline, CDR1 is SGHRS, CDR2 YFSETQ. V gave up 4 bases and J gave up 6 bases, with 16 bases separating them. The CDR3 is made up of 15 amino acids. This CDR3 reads CASSPRQGLAGELFF. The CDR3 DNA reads TGCGCCAGCAGCCCCAGACAGGGACTAGCCGGGGAGCTGTTTTTT.

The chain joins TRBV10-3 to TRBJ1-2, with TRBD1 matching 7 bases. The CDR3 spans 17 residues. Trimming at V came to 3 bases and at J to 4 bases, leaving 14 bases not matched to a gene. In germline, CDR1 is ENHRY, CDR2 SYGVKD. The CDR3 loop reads CAISEPGQARGGYGYTF. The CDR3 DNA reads TGTGCCATCAGTGAACCCGGACAGGCCAGAGGAGGCTATGGCTACACCTTC.

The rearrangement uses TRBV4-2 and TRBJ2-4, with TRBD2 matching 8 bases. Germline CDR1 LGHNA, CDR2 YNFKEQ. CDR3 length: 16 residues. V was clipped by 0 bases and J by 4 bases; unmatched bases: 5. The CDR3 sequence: CASSQEGRGVKNIQYF. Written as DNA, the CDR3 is TGTGCCAGCAGCCAAGAAGGGCGGGGGGTAAAAAACATTCAGTACTTC.

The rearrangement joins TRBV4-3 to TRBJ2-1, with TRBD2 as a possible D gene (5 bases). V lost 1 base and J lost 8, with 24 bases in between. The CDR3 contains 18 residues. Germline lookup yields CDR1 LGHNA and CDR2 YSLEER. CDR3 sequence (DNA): TGCGCCAGCAGCCAAGGGAGAAGGAGTTCTGTGTTTAGCGATGAGCAGTTCTTC. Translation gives CASSQGRRSSVFSDEQFF.

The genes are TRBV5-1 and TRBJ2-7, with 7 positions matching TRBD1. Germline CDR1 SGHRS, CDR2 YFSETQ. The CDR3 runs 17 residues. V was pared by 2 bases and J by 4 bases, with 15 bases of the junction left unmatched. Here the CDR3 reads CASSLGLQGRRRYEQYF. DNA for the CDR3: TGCGCCAGCAGCTTAGGCCTACAGGGGCGAAGAAGGTACGAGCAGTACTTC.

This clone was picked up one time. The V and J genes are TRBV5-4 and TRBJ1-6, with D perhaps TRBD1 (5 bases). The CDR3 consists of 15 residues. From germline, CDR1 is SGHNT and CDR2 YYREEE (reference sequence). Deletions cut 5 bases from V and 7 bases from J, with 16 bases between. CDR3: CASSSDSFSNSPLHF. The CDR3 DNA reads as TGTGCCAGCAGTTCTGACAGTTTTAGCAATTCACCCCTCCACTTT.

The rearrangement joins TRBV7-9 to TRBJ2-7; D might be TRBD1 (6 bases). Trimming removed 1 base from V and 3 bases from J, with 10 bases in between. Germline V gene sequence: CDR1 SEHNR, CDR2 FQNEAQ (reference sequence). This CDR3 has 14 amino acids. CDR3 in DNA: TGTGCCAGCAGCTTAGTTGGGGGCTACTACGAGCAGTACTTC. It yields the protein CASSLVGGYYEQYF.

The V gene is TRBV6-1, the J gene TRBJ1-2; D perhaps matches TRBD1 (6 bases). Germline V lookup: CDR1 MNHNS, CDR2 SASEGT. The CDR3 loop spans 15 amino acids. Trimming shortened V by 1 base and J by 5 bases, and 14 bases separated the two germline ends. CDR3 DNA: TGTGCCAGCAGTGAAGGGGCAGGGGTAGAGTATGGCTACACCTTC. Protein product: CASSEGAGVEYGYTF.

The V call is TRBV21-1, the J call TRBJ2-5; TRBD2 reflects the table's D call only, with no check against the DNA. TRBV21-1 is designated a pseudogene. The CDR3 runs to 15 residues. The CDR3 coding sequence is TGTGCCAGCAGCAAAGAAGCCGGGACTAAAGAGACCCAGTACTTC. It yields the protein CASSKEAGTKETQYF.

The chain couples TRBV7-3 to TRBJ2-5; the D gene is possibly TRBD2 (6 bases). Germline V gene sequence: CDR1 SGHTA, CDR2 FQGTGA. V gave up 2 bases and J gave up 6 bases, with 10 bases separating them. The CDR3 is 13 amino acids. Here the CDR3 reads CASSLEEGKTQYF. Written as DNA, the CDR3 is TGTGCCAGCAGCTTAGAGGAGGGCAAGACCCAGTACTTC.

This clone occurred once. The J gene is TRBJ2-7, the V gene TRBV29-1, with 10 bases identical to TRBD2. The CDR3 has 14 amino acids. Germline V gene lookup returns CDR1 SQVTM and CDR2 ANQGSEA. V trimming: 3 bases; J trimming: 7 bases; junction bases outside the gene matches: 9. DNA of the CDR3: TGCAGCGTTGAGTTGACTAGCGGGTGGGGAGAGCAGTACTTC. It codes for CSVELTSGWGEQYF.

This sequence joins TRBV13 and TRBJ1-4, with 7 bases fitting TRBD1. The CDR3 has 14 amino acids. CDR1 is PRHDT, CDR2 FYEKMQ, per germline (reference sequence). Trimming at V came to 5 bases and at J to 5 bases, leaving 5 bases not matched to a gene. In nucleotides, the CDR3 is TGTGCCAGCAGCCACAGGGGCTACAATGAAAAACTGTTTTTT. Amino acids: CASSHRGYNEKLFF.

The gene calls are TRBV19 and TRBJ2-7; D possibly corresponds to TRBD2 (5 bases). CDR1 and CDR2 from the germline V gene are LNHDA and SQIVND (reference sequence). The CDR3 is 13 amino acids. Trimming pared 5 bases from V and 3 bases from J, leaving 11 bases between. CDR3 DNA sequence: TGTGCCAGTAGTGAGGGCACAAACTACGAGCAGTACTTC. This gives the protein CASSEGTNYEQYF.

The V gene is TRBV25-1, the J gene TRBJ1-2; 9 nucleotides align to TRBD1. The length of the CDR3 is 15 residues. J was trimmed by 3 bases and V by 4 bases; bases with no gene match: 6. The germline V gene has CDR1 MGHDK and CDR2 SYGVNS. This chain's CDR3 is CASSGPGQGDYGYTF. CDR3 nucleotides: TGTGCCAGCAGTGGGCCGGGACAGGGAGACTATGGCTACACCTTC.

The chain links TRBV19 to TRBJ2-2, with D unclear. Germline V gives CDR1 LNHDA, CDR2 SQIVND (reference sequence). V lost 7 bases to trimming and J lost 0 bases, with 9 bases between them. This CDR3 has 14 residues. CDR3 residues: CASTGTANTGELFF. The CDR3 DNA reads TGTGCCAGTACAGGCACCGCGAACACCGGGGAGCTGTTTTTT.

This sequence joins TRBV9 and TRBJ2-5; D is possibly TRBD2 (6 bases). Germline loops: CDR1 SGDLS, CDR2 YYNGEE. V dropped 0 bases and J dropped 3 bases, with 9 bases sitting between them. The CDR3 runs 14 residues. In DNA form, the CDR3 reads TGTGCCAGCAGCGTAGCAGGCGGGGAAGAGACCCAGTACTTC. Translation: CASSVAGGEETQYF.

CDR3 nucleotides: TGTGCCAGCAGCTTGGCCGGGGGGGGGACTGAAGCTTTCTTT. Protein sequence: CASSLAGGGTEAFF. The J gene is TRBJ1-1, the V gene TRBV5-4; D is perhaps TRBD1 (5 bases). Trimming cost V 0 bases and J 5 bases, with 11 bases left between them. CDR3 length equals 14 residues. The germline V gene encodes CDR1 SGHNT and CDR2 YYREEE (reference sequence).